Listed below are T cell receptor beta chains from one sample, sequenced in a study of chemoradiotherapy in HPV16-positive cancers. The assay was immunoSEQ multiplex PCR, and TCRdb's table has in-frame clones only and misses some. Counted here are tens of thousands of clones, around 90% occurring once; the ten biggest clones make up 2.5% to 4%. The sample consisted of blood, taken from a patient who underwent chemoradiotherapy. These receptors were taken from a human donor with HPV-associated anogenital cancer. Each CDR3 is given with its conserved first and last residue. A D gene is named only where the DNA matches it firmly.

TRBJ1-5 | - | TRBV18 | CASSLGGRNQPQHF
TRBJ1-4 | - | TRBV28 | CASSPERAKLFF
TRBJ2-3 | - | TRBV7-9 | CASSGWVTDTQYF
TRBJ2-5 | TRBD2 | TRBV5-1 | CASSFASGGPQETQYF
TRBJ2-7 | - | TRBV27 | CASSLGRYYEQYF
TRBJ1-1 | - | TRBV11-2 | CASSLRDAYMNTEAFF
TRBJ2-7 | TRBD1 | TRBV7-2 | CASSSGTGLPYEQYF
TRBJ2-1 | TRBD1 | TRBV12-5 | CASGAPGQGGKASYNEQFF
TRBJ2-7 | TRBD1 | TRBV10-3 | CAISESPGGGYEQYF
TRBJ1-1 | - | TRBV12-5 | CASGLSGGQGLVGAFF
TRBJ2-1 | - | TRBV6-6 | CASSRGNDEQFF
TRBJ2-1 | TRBD1 | TRBV5-1 | CASSPDPTGADEQFF
TRBJ1-2 | TRBD1 | TRBV5-6 | CASSSGQGFYTF
TRBJ2-4 | - | TRBV7-3 | CASSRDRTDAKNIQYF
TRBJ1-4 | TRBD1 | TRBV7-9 | CASSLTDRGANEKLFF
TRBJ1-6 | TRBD1 | TRBV5-6 | CASSWGQGMDNSPLHF
TRBJ2-5 | - | TRBV11-2 | CASSLDTASLTGGTQYF
TRBJ1-5 | - | TRBV11-2 | CASSLGGRQPQHF
TRBJ1-3 | - | TRBV18 | CASSPQVEGNTIYF
TRBJ2-7 | TRBD2 | TRBV29-1 | CSVGRLATSYEQYF
TRBJ1-3 | - | TRBV19 | CASSISLVSGNTIYF
TRBJ2-1 | - | TRBV19 | CASSTRWNEQFF
TRBJ2-3 | TRBD2 | TRBV29-1 | CSVGGKGGGTDTQYF
TRBJ2-3 | TRBD2 | TRBV7-8 | CASSSGTSGYTDTQYF
TRBJ2-1 | - | TRBV11-1 | CASSLEPGSSYNEQFF
TRBJ2-2 | - | TRBV9 | CASSGDSGRTGELFF
TRBJ1-1 | - | TRBV6-5 | CASSYGGARNTEAFF
TRBJ1-5 | - | TRBV4-1 | CASSQGADSNQPQHF
TRBJ1-2 | TRBD1 | TRBV6-5 | CASKLGGGGYTF
TRBJ2-2 | TRBD2 | TRBV25-1 | CASSASLGTSGTGELFF
TRBJ2-4 | TRBD1 | TRBV6-5 | CASSSLGGVAKNIQYF
TRBJ1-2 | - | TRBV7-8 | CASRGGRGWSYTF
TRBJ1-4 | - | TRBV4-3 | CASSHGGTNEKLFF
TRBJ2-1 | TRBD2 | TRBV10-3 | CAIRGLAGDNEQFF
TRBJ1-2 | - | TRBV7-8 | CASSLGLETSIDGGYTF
TRBJ1-6 | TRBD1 | TRBV5-6 | CASSWDRGPISDYNSPLHF
TRBJ1-2 | TRBD1 | TRBV19 | CASSKIPGQGAEYGYTF
TRBJ2-1 | - | TRBV4-1 | CATSRGRGFYNEQFF
TRBJ2-1 | - | TRBV7-3 | CASSPSYNEQFF
TRBJ1-5 | - | TRBV19 | CASSIDGWNNQPQHF
TRBJ1-4 | TRBD1 | TRBV18 | CASSPGQENEKLFF
TRBJ2-5 | TRBD1 | TRBV7-6 | CASGQGVQETQYF
TRBJ2-1 | - | TRBV7-8 | CASSLDGGGEFF
TRBJ2-7 | - | TRBV29-1 | CSVEVGTHGASYEQYF